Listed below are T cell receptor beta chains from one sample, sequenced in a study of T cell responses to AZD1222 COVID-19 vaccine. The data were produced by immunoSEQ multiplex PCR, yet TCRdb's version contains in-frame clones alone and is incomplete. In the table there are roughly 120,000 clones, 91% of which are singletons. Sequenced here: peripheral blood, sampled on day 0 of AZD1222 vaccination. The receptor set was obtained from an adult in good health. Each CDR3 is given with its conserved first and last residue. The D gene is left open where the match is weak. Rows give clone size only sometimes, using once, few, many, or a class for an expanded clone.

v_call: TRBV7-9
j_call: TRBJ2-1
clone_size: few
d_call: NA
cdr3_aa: CASSLLGAWQFF
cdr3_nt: TGTGCCAGCAGCTTACTGGGGGCGTGGCAGTTCTTC

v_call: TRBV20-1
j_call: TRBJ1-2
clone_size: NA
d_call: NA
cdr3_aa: CSVKQGGGYTF
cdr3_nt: TGCAGTGTAAAACAGGGTGGCGGCTACACCTTC

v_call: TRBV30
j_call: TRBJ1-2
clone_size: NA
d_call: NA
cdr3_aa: CAWNHIYGYTF
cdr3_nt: TGTGCCTGGAATCACATCTATGGCTACACCTTC

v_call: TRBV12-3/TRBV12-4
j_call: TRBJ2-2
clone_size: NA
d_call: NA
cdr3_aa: CASSLRVTGELFF
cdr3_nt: TGTGCCAGCAGTTTAAGGGTAACAGGGGAGCTGTTTTTT

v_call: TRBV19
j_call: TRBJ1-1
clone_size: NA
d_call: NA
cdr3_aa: CASSDSAKSLTEAFF
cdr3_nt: TGTGCCAGTAGTGATAGCGCGAAAAGTCTCACTGAAGCTTTCTTT

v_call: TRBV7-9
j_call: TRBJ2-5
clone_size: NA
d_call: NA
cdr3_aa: CASSSRRTDQETQYF
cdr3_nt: TGTGCCAGCAGCTCCCGTCGGACAGACCAAGAGACCCAGTACTTC

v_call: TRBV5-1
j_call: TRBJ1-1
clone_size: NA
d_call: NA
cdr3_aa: CASSLAPGAQAFF
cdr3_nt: TGCGCCAGCAGCTTGGCCCCGGGGGCACAAGCTTTCTTT

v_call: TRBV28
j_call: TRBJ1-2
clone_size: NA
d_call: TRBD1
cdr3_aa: CASRLTTGQGAGGYTF
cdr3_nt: TGTGCCAGCCGACTAACAACCGGACAGGGGGCAGGAGGCTACACCTTC

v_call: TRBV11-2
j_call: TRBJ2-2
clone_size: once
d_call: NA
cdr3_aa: CASGDLNTGELFF
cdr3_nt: TGTGCCTCTGGAGACTTGAACACCGGGGAGCTGTTTTTT

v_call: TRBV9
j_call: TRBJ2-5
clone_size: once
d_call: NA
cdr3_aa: CASSLRPEETQYF
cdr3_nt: TGTGCCAGCAGCCTCCGGCCCGAAGAGACCCAGTACTTC

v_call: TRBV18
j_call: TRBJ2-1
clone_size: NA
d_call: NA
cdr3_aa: CASSPRGVPGSLIMNEQFF
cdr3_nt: TGTGCCAGCTCACCACGGGGGGTCCCCGGGAGCCTCATTATGAATGAGCAGTTCTTC

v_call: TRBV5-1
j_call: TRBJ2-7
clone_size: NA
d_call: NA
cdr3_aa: CASSSDYEQYF
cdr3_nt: TGCGCCAGCAGCTCGGACTACGAGCAGTACTTC

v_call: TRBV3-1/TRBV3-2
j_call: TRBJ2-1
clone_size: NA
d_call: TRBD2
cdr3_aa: CASSPHGPSGRGEQFF
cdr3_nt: TGTGCCAGCAGCCCTCATGGGCCTAGCGGGAGGGGTGAGCAGTTCTTC

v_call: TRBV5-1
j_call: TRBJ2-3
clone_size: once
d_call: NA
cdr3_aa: CASSLDPSGSTDTQYF
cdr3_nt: TGCGCCAGCAGCTTGGACCCCAGCGGTAGCACAGATACGCAGTATTTT

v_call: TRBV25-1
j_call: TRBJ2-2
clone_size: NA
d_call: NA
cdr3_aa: CASSTGFRNTGELFF
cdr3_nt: TGTGCCAGCTCCACAGGGTTTAGGAACACCGGGGAGCTGTTTTTT

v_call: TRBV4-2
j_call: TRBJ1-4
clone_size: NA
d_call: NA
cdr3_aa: CASSQRTGGDEKLFF
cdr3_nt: TGTGCCAGCAGCCAACGGACGGGCGGGGATGAAAAACTGTTTTTT

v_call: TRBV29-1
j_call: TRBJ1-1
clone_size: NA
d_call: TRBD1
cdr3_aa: CSVRQGGTEAFF
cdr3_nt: TGCAGCGTTAGACAGGGAGGTACTGAAGCTTTCTTT

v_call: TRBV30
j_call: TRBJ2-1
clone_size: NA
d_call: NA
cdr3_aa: CAWGRGGEQFF
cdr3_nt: TGTGCCTGGGGTAGGGGGGGTGAGCAGTTCTTC

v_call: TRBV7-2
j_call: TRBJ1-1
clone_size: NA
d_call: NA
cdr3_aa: CASSPGGTEAFF
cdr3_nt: TGTGCCAGCAGCCCGGGAGGCACTGAAGCTTTCTTT

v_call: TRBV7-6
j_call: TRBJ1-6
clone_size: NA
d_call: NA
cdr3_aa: CASSLSTGQSNSPLHF
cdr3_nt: TGTGCCAGCAGCTTATCGACCGGACAGTCTAATTCACCCCTCCACTTT

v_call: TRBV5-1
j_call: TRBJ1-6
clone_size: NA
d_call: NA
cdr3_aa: CASSLASLGPLHF
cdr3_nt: TGCGCCAGCAGCTTGGCGAGCTTGGGACCCCTCCACTTT

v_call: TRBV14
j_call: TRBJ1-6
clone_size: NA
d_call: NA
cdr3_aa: CASSQLRLGSPLHF
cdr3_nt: TGTGCCAGCAGCCAACTCCGGCTGGGTTCACCCCTCCACTTT

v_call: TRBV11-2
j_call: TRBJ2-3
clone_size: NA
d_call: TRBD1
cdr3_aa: CASSPTGTDTQYF
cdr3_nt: TGTGCCAGCAGCCCGACAGGGACAGATACGCAGTATTTT

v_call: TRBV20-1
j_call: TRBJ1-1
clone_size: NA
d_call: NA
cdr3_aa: CRPAGVEAFF
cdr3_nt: TGCAGGCCGGCCGGGGTTGAAGCTTTCTTT

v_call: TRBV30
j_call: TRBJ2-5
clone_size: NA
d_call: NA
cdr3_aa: CAWSVGLQETQYF
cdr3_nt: TGTGCCTGGAGTGTCGGGCTCCAAGAGACCCAGTACTTC

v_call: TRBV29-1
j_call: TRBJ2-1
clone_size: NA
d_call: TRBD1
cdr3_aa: CSALTGKINEQFF
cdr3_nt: TGCAGCGCCCTGACAGGGAAGATAAATGAGCAGTTCTTC

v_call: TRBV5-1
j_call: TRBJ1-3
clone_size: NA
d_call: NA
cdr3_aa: CASRTDGTGNTIYF
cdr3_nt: TGCGCCAGCAGGACCGATGGAACTGGAAACACCATATATTTT

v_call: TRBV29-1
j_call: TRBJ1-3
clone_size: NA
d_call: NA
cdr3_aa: CSVGLPRDTIYF
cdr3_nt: TGCAGCGTTGGGCTCCCCCGCGACACCATATATTTT

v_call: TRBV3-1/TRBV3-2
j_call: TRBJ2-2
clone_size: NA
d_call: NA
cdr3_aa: CASSQAGPNTGELFF
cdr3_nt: TGTGCCAGCAGCCAAGCGGGACCGAACACCGGGGAGCTGTTTTTT

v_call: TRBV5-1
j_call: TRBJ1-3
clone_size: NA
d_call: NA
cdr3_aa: CASSFSTGSGNTIYF
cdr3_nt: TGCGCCAGCAGCTTCTCTACGGGCTCTGGAAACACCATATATTTT

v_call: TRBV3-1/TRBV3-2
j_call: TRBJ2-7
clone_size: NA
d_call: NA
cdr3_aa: CASSQREKNYEQYF
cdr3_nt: TGTGCCAGCAGCCAAAGGGAAAAGAACTACGAGCAGTACTTC

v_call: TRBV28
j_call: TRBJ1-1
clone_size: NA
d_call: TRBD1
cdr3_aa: CASSRTGFLNTEAFF
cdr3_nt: TGTGCCAGCAGCCGGACAGGGTTCTTGAACACTGAAGCTTTCTTT

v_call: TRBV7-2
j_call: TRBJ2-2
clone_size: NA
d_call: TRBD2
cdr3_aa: CASSPTSGKTGELFF
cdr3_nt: TGTGCCAGCAGCCCCACTAGCGGGAAGACCGGGGAGCTGTTTTTT

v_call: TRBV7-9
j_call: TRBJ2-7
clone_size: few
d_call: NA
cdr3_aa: CASSFEGSSYEQYF
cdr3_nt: TGTGCCAGCAGCTTTGAGGGGAGCTCCTACGAGCAGTACTTC

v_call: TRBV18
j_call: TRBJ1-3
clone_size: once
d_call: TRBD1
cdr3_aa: CASSQVVRDRAVSGNTIYF
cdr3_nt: TGTGCCAGCTCGCAGGTTGTAAGGGACAGAGCCGTCTCTGGAAACACCATATATTTT

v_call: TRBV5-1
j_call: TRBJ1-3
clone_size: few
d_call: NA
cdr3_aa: CASSFESLYSGNTIYF
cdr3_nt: TGCGCCAGCAGCTTCGAGAGTCTTTACTCTGGAAACACCATATATTTT

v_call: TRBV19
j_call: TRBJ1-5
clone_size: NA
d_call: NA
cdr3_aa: CASQGLKNQPQHF
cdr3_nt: TGTGCCAGTCAGGGCCTCAAAAATCAGCCCCAGCATTTT

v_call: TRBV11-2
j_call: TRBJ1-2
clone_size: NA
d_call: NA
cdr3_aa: CASSSRGGGYTF
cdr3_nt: TGTGCCAGCAGCTCCCGCGGGGGTGGCTACACCTTC

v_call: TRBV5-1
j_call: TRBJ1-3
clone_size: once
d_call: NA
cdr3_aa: CASSLDGSLLSGNTIYF
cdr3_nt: TGCGCCAGCAGCTTGGATGGCAGCTTACTCTCTGGAAACACCATATATTTT

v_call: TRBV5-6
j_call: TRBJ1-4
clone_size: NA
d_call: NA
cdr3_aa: CASSFGGRGEKLFF
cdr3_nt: TGTGCCAGCAGCTTTGGGGGGCGCGGTGAAAAACTGTTTTTT

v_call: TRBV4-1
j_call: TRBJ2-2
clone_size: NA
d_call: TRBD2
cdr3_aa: CASSQVWRGGPTNTGELFF
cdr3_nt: TGCGCCAGCAGCCAAGTATGGCGGGGGGGCCCCACGAACACCGGGGAGCTGTTTTTT

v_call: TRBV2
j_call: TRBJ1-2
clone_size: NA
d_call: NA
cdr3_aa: CASSEIFSRENYGYTF
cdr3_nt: TGTGCCAGCAGTGAAATATTCAGTCGGGAGAACTATGGCTACACCTTC

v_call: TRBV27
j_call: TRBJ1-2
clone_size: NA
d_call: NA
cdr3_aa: CASSLSPGAGETF
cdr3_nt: TGTGCCAGCAGTTTATCTCCTGGGGCAGGCGAAACCTTC

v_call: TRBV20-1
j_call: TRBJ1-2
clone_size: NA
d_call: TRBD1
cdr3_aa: CSASGTGGARGYTF
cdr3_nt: TGCAGTGCTAGTGGGACAGGGGGCGCGAGGGGCTACACCTTC

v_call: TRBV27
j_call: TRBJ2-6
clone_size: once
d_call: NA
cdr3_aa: CASASPSGANVLTF
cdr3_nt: TGTGCCAGCGCTTCTCCCTCTGGGGCCAACGTCCTGACTTTC

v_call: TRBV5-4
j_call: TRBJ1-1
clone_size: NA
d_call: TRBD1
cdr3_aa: CASSLWGQGSNEAFF
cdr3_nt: TGTGCCAGCAGCTTGTGGGGACAGGGTAGTAATGAAGCTTTCTTT

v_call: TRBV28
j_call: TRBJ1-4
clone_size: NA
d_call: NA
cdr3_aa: CASRGIEKLFF
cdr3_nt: TGTGCCAGCAGGGGGATAGAAAAACTGTTTTTT

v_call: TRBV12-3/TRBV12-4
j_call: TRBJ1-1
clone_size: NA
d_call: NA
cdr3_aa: CASSFLGLGEAFF
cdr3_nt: TGTGCCAGCAGTTTCCTAGGGCTTGGCGAAGCTTTCTTT

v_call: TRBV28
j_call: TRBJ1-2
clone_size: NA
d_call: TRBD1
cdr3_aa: CASSLGTGVYGYTF
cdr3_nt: TGTGCCAGCAGTTTAGGGACAGGGGTCTATGGCTACACCTTC

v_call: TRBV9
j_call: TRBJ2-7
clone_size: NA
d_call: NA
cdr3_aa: CASSVGAVSGSHLRYEQYF
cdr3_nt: TGTGCCAGCAGCGTAGGGGCAGTAAGCGGCAGCCACCTCAGGTACGAGCAGTACTTC

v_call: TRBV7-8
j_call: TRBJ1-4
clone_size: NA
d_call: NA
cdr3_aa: CASSLAPGFGEKLFF
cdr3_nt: TGTGCCAGCAGCTTAGCGCCAGGGTTTGGTGAAAAACTGTTTTTT

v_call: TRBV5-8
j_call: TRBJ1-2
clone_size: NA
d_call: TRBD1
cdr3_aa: CASIVRGLYGYTF
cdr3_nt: TGTGCCAGCATCGTCAGGGGGCTCTATGGCTACACCTTC

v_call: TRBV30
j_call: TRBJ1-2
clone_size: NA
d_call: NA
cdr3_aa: CAWRGTLGGYTF
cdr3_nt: TGTGCCTGGAGGGGGACTTTAGGTGGCTACACCTTC

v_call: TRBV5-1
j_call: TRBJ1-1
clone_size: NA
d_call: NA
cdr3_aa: CASSGSRGTEAFF
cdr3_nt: TGCGCCAGCTCTGGAAGTCGCGGCACTGAAGCTTTCTTT